This T cell receptor (beta chain) was found in a study of shared clonotypes between healthy human individuals. Concerning this clone itself: Its antigen is currently unknown.

Negatively enriched CD4+ T cells were divided by CD45RA into naive and memory. The data were produced by immunoSEQ multiplex PCR, yet TCRdb's version contains in-frame clones alone and is incomplete. The sample lists roughly 2.6 million clones, roughly nine tenths seen once, with over 0.12% in the top ten. Findings and limits, study-wide: Among donors, clonotype sharing was expected to be affected by sequencing depth. Generation probability values for non-shared clonotypes were lower than those for clonotypes shared by all four donors. A generally larger estimated richness was seen in naive subsets than in memory subsets.

This TCR derives from a man in his late teens or twenties in good health. Material for sequencing was naive CD4+ T cells sorted from blood. Indicated subset: CD45RA+ positively selected.

CDR3 coding DNA: TGTGCCAGTAGTCCCCGACAGGGTTGGTCCTACGAGCAGTACTTC. Protein product: CASSPRQGWSYEQYF. The chain is built from TRBV19 and TRBJ2-7; 7 bases fit TRBD1. The CDR3 is 15 amino acids. Germline trimming cut 5 bases from V and 1 base from J; bases unmatched to any gene: 8. Germline CDR1 LNHDA, CDR2 SQIVND (reference sequence).